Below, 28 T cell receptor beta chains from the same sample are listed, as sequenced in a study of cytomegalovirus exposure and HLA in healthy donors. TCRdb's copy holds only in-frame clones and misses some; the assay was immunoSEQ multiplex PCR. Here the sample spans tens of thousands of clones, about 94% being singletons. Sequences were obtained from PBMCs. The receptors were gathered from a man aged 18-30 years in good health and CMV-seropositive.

CDR3 nucleotide sequence: TGCGCCAGCAGCCAACTATCTAGCGGGGGCACAGATACGCAGTATTTT. Amino acid sequence: CASSQLSSGGTDTQYF. The rearrangement links TRBV4-1 to TRBJ2-3; 9 bases align to TRBD2. Germline values: CDR1 MGHRA, CDR2 YSYEKL. The CDR3 contains 16 residues. V was clipped by 2 bases and J by 1 base; unmatched bases: 4.

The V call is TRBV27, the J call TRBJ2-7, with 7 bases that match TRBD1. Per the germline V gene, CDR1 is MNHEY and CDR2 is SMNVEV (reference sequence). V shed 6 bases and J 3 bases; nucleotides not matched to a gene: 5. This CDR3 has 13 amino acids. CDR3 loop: CASSHRQGYEQYF. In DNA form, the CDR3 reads TGTGCCAGCAGCCACCGACAGGGCTACGAGCAGTACTTC.

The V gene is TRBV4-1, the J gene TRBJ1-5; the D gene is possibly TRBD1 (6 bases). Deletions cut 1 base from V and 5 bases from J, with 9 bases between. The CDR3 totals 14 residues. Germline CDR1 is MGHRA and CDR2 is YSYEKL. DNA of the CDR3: TGCGCCAGCAGCCAAGTACCAGGGGATCAGCCCCAGCATTTT. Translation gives CASSQVPGDQPQHF.

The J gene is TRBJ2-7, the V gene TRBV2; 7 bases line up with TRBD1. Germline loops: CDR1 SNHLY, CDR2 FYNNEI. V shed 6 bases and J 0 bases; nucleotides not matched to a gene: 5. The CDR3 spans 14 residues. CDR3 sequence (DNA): TGTGCCAGCAGATGGACAGGAGCCTCCTACGAGCAGTACTTC. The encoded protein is CASRWTGASYEQYF.

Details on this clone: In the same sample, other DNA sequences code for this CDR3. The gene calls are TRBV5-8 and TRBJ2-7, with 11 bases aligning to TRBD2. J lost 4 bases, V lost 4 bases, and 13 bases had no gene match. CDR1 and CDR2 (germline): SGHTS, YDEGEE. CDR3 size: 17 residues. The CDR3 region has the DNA TGTGCCAGCAGCACAATCTCGACTAGCGGGGTGCGGTACGAGCAGTACTTC. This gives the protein CASSTISTSGVRYEQYF.

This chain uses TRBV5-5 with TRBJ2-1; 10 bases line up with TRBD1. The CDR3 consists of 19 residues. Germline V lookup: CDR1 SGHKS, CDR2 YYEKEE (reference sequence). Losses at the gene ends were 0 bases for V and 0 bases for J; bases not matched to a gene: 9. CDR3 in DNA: TGTGCCAGCAGCTTGGCGCTTGACAGGGGGCCGAGCTCCTACAATGAGCAGTTCTTC. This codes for CASSLALDRGPSSYNEQFF.

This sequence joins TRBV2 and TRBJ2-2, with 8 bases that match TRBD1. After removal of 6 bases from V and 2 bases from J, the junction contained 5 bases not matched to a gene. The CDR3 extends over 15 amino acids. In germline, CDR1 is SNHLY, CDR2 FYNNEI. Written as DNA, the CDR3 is TGTGCCAGCAGCGTACAGGGGGATAACACCGGGGAGCTGTTTTTT. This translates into CASSVQGDNTGELFF. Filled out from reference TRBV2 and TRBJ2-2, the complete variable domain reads EPEVTQTPSHQVTQMGQEVILRCVPISNHLYFYWYRQILGQKVEFLVSFYNNEISEKSEIFDDQFSVERPDGSNFTLKIRSTKLEDSAMYFCASSVQGDNTGELFFGEGSRLTVL.

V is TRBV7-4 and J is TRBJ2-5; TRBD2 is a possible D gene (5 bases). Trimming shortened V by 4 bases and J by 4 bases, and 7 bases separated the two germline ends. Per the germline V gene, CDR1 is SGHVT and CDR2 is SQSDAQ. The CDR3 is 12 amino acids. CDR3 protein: CASSSRGETQYF. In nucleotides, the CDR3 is TGTGCCAGCAGCTCACGGGGAGAGACCCAGTACTTC.

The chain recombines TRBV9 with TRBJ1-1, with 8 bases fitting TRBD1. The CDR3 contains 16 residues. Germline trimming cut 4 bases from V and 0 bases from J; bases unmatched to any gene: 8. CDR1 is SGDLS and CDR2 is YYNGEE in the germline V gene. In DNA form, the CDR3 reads TGTGCCAGCAGCCCCCGGACAGGGATCATGAACACTGAAGCTTTCTTT. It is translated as CASSPRTGIMNTEAFF.

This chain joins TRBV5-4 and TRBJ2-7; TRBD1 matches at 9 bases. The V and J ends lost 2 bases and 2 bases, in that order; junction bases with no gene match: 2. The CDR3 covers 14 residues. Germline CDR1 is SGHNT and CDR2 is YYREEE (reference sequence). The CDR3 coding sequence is TGTGCCAGCAGCTTAAGGGACAGGGCCTACGAGCAGTACTTC. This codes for CASSLRDRAYEQYF.

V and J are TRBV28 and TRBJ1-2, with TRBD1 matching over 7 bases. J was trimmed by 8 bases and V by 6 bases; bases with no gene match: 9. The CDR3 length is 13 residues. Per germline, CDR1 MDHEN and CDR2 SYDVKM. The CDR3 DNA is TGTGCCAGCAGCCGACAGGGTCTCGGAGGCTACACCTTC. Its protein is CASSRQGLGGYTF.

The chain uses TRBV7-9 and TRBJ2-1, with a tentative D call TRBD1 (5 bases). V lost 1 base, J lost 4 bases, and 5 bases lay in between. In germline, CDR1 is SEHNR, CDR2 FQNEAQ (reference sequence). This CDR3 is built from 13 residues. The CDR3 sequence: CASSLDRYNEQFF. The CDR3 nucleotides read TGTGCCAGCAGCTTAGACAGGTACAATGAGCAGTTCTTC.

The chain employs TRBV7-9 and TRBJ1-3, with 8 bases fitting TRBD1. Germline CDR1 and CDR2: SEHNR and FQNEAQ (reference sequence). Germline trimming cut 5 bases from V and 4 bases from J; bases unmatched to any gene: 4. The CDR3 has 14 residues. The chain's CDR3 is CASSLQGGGNTIYF. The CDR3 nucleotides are TGTGCCAGCAGCCTACAGGGGGGAGGAAACACCATATATTTT.

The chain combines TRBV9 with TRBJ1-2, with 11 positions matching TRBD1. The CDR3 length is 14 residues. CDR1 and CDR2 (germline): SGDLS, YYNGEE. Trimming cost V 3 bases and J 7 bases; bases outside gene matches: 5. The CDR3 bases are TGTGCCAGCAGCGCGGACAGGGGGCAGGGTGGCTACACCTTC. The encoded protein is CASSADRGQGGYTF.

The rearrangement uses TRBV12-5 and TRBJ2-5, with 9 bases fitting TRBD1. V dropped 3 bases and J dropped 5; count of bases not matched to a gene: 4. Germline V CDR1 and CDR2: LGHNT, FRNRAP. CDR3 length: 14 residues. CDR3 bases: TGTGCTAGTGGTTTAACAGGGGGCGTTGAGACCCAGTACTTC. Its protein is CASGLTGGVETQYF.

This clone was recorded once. The CDR3 spells CASSSGQGISYEQYF. CDR3 in DNA: TGTGCCAGTAGTTCGGGACAGGGGATCTCCTACGAGCAGTACTTC. The chain carries TRBV19 and TRBJ2-7; 10 nucleotides align to TRBD1. The CDR3 is made up of 15 amino acids. CDR1 and CDR2 (germline): LNHDA, SQIVND (reference sequence). V was pared by 5 bases and J by 0 bases, with 4 bases of the junction left unmatched.

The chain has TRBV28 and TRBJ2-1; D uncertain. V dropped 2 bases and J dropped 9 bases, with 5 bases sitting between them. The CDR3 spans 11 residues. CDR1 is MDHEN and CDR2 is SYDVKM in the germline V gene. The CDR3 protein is CASSLISEQFF. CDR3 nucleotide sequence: TGTGCCAGCAGTTTAATTAGTGAGCAGTTCTTC. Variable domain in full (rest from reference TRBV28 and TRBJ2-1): DVKVTQSSRYLVKRTGEKVFLECVQDMDHENMFWYRQDPGLGLRLIYFSYDVKMKEKGDIPEGYSVSREKKERFSLILESASTNQTSMYLCASSLISEQFFGPGTRLTVL.

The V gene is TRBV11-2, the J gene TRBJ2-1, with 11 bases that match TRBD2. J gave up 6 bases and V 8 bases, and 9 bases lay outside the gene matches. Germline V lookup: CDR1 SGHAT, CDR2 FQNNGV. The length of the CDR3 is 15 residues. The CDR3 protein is CASALTSGSGNEQFF. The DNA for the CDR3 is TGTGCCAGCGCGTTAACTAGCGGGAGTGGCAATGAGCAGTTCTTC. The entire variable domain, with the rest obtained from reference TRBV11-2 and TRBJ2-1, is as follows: EAGVAQSPRYKIIEKRQSVAFWCNPISGHATLYWYQQILGQGPKLLIQFQNNGVVDDSQLPKDRFSAERLKGVDSTLKIQPAKLEDSAVYLCASALTSGSGNEQFFGPGTRLTVL.

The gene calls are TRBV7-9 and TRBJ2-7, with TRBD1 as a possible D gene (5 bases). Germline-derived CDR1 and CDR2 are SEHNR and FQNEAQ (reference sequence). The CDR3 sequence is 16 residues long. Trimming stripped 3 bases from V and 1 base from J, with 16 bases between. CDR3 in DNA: TGTGCCAGCAGCTTTCCAGGGTCCCCGCGATCCTACGAGCAGTACTTC. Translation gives CASSFPGSPRSYEQYF.

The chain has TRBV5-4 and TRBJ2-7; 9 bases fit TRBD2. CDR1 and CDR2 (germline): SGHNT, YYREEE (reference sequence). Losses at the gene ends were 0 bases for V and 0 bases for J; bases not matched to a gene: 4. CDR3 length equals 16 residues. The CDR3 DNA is TGTGCCAGCAGCTTGGGAGGCGGGGGGGTCTCCTACGAGCAGTACTTC. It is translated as CASSLGGGGVSYEQYF.

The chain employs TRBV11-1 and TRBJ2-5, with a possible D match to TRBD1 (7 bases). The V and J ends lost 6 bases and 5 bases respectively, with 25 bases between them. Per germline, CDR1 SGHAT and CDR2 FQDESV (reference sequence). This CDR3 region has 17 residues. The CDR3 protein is CASSPEEGAQVWETQYF. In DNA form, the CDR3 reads TGTGCCAGCAGTCCGGAGGAGGGGGCGCAGGTTTGGGAGACCCAGTACTTC.

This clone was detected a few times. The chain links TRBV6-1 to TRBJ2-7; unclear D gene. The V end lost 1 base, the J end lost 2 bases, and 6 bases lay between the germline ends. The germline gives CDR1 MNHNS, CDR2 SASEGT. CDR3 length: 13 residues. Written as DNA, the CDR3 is TGTGCCAGCAGTGAAGGGTTAGCCTACGAGCAGTACTTC. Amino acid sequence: CASSEGLAYEQYF.

The CDR3 DNA is TGTGCCAGCAGCCAAGGGACAGGGGCCGGAAACACCATATATTTT. As protein: CASSQGTGAGNTIYF. The chain has TRBV7-8 and TRBJ1-3; 10 bases line up with TRBD1. Trimming removed 5 bases from V and 4 bases from J; junction bases left unmatched: 5. CDR3 length equals 15 residues. CDR1 and CDR2 (germline): SGHVS, FQNEAQ.

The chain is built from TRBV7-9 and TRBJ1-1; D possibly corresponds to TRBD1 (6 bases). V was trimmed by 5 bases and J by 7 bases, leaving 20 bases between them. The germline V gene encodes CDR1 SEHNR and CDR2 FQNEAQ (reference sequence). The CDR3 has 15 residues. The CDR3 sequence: CASSHTGTVRGEAFF. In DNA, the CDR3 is TGTGCCAGCAGCCATACAGGGACGGTACGGGGTGAAGCTTTCTTT.

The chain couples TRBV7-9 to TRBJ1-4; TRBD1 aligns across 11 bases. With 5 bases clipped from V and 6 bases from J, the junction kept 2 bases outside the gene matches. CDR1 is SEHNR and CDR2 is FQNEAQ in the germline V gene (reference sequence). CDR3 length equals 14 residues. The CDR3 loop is CASSRTGGDEKLFF. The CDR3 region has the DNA TGTGCCAGCAGCCGGACAGGGGGCGATGAAAAACTGTTTTTT.

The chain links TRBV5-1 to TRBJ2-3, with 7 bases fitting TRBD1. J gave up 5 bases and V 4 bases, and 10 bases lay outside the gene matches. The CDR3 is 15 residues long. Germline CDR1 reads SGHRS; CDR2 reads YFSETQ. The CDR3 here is CASSHGDSRGDTQYF. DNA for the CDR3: TGCGCCAGCAGCCACGGGGACAGCAGGGGAGATACGCAGTATTTT.

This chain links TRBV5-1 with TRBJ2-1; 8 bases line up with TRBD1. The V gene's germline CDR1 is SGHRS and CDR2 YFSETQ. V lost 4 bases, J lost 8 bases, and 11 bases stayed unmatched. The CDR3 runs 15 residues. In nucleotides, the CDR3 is TGCGCCAGCAGCATAAACCCCGACAGGGGTCATGAGCAGTTCTTC. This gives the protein CASSINPDRGHEQFF.

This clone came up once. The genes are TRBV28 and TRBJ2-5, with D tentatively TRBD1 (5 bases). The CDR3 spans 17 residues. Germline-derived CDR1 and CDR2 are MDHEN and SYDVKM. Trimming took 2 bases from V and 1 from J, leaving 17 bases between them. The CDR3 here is CASSLMIGVPLQETQYF. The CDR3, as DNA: TGTGCCAGCAGTTTAATGATAGGGGTCCCACTCCAAGAGACCCAGTACTTC.